The 6 T cell receptor beta chains below come from one sample, sequenced in a study of radiation and T cells in renal cell carcinoma. The protocol was immunoSEQ multiplex PCR, while the TCRdb copy is restricted to in-frame clones and leaves out a portion. Of just under 80,000 clones listed, approximately 86% are singletons. Time point denoted: blood 2 weeks post-SBRT. Treatment reported: 15 Gy SBRT to primary tumor, nephrectomy 4 weeks later. Material: blood, obtained from a patient whose treatment included radiotherapy and nephrectomy. All receptors come from a woman between 50 and 59 years old with renal cell carcinoma.

The V and J genes are TRBV30 and TRBJ1-1; D is possibly TRBD1 (6 bases). This CDR3 has 12 amino acids. V lost 3 bases to trimming and J lost 10 bases, with 15 bases between them. CDR1 GTSNPN and CDR2 SVGIG come from the germline V gene (reference sequence). The CDR3 nucleotides read TGTGCCTGGAGGACAACAGGGACATCAGCTTTCTTT. This sequence encodes CAWRTTGTSAFF.

This clone was counted a few times. The rearrangement uses TRBV19 and TRBJ1-5; no reliable D call. The length of the CDR3 is 14 residues. The germline V and J ends were trimmed by 3 bases and 0 bases, with 6 bases remaining between them. From germline, CDR1 is LNHDA and CDR2 SQIVND (reference sequence). CDR3 DNA: TGTGCCAGTAGTATCTCGCATAGCAATCAGCCCCAGCATTTT. This codes for CASSISHSNQPQHF.

The V and J genes are TRBV5-1 and TRBJ2-1; 7 bases align to TRBD2. With V trimmed by 1 base and J by 3 bases, 4 bases remained unmatched. CDR1 and CDR2 from the germline V gene are SGHRS and YFSETQ. The CDR3 is 15 amino acids. Here the CDR3 reads CASSLTSADYNEQFF. Written as DNA, the CDR3 is TGCGCCAGCAGCTTGACTAGCGCAGACTACAATGAGCAGTTCTTC.

This chain's CDR3 is CASRRGTKAFF. The CDR3 DNA reads TGTGCCAGCCGACGCGGGACGAAGGCTTTCTTT. The chain combines TRBV27 with TRBJ1-1; D possibly corresponds to TRBD1 (5 bases). The V end was cut by 8 bases, the J end by 11 bases, with 15 bases between. The CDR3 is 11 amino acids. Germline values: CDR1 MNHEY, CDR2 SMNVEV (reference sequence).

This clone showed up just a few times. This chain links TRBV19 with TRBJ1-6, with unresolved D. The V and J ends lost 6 bases and 14 bases respectively, with 14 bases between them. CDR1 is LNHDA, CDR2 SQIVND, per germline (reference sequence). The CDR3 has 12 amino acids. CDR3 sequence: CASRDRVGSLHF. For the CDR3, the DNA is TGTGCCAGTAGAGACCGGGTGGGGTCCCTCCACTTT.

This chain joins TRBV10-3 and TRBJ1-4; the match to TRBD1 covers 7 bases. Looked up from germline, CDR1 is ENHRY and CDR2 is SYGVKD. V lost 6 bases to trimming and J lost 3 bases; unmatched junction nucleotides: 7. This CDR3 is 15 amino acids long. As DNA, the CDR3 is TGTGCCATCAGGACAGGGAGTATGCCTAATGAAAAACTGTTTTTT. This encodes CAIRTGSMPNEKLFF.